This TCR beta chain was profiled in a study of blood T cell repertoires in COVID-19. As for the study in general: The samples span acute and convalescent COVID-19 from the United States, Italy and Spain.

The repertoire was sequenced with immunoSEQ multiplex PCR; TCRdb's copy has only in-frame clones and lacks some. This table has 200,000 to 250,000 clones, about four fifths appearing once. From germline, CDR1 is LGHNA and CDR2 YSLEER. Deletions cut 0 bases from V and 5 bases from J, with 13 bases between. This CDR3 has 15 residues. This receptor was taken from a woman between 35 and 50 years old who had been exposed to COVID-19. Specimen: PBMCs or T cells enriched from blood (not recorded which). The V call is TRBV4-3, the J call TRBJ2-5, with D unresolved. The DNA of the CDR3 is TGCGCCAGCAGCCAAGATCCGGCAGGTCAGGAGACCCAGTACTTC. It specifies CASSQDPAGQETQYF.